This T cell receptor (beta chain) was recorded in a study of T-cell memory formation after mild COVID-19. Study findings and constraints: A second wave of clones peaked on day 37, and their SARS-CoV-2 specificity went unconfirmed. Memory cells collected pre-infection included some clones that later responded, suggesting cross-reactive memory joined. Day 15 to 85 contracting clones showed balanced CD4/CD8; later expanders leaned CD4+.

Between the trimmed V and J ends, which lost 1 base and 6 bases, there was a span of 4 bases. The CDR3 is 12 residues long. CDR1 and CDR2 from the germline V gene are MGHRA and YSYEKL. TCRdb itself ran the 5' RACE reads through MiXCR, one entry per CDR3 protein. The repertoire has a few hundred thousand distinct CDR3 sequences, under 30% of them found once; the top ten carry over 10%. This clonotype was seen a few times. Its cognate antigen is unknown. This sequence originates from an adult woman who had mild COVID-19 (a few samples of this study predate the infection). Cell type and time point are not known. Sequenced: PBMCs or a T cell subset sorted from them (not recorded which). This sequence joins TRBV4-1 and TRBJ2-1; no firm D call. This CDR3 is CASSQGGNEQFF. In DNA form, the CDR3 reads TGCGCCAGCAGCCAAGGTGGCAATGAGCAGTTCTTC.